Each of the 22 T cell receptor beta chains below was sequenced from the same sample in a study of T cells after yellow fever vaccination (dated by TCRdb to about 2019). Library preparation used 5' RACE. For sequencing, an Illumina HiSeq 2500 was employed. Using fastp trimming at Q25 and MiXCR clonotype assembly, TCRdb reanalyzed the public sequencing data and kept in-frame beta chains. All rows with the same CDR3 protein become a single entry with the most common DNA and genes. The sample records just under 600,000 distinct CDR3 sequences, approximately 15% of which are singletons. Around 15% of the sample rests with the top ten. This specimen's treatment or condition label, interpreted: live attenuated yellow fever vaccine strain. The sequencing here drew on PBMCs, taken on the day of the yellow fever booster vaccination. The receptors shown here come from a young man who received the YFV17D yellow fever vaccine.

This clonotype was detected ten times or more. V gene TRBV5-1 combines with J gene TRBJ2-2; D is uncertain. Germline V gene lookup returns CDR1 SGHRS and CDR2 YFSETQ. V lost 0 bases and J lost 12, with 12 bases in between. This CDR3 is built from 13 residues. The CDR3 sequence is CASSLESRAKLFF. DNA for the CDR3: TGCGCCAGCAGCTTGGAGAGCCGGGCAAAGCTGTTTTTT.

This clonotype has a handful of counts. The J gene is TRBJ2-7, the V gene TRBV5-1; D may be TRBD1 or TRBD2 (5 bases each). CDR3 length equals 14 residues. Germline V lookup: CDR1 SGHRS, CDR2 YFSETQ. The V end was cut by 0 bases, the J end by 5 bases, with 12 bases between. The CDR3 DNA sequence: TGCGCCAGCAGCTTGGGGGGACCCGCTAACGAGCAGTACTTC. It is translated as CASSLGGPANEQYF.

Here the CDR3 reads CASSFPTQGSGRAYEQYF. The CDR3 coding sequence is TGTGCCAGCAGTTTCCCCACCCAGGGGAGCGGGAGGGCCTACGAGCAGTACTTC. The chain uses TRBV2 and TRBJ2-7; TRBD2 aligns across 10 bases. The CDR3 has 18 residues. V was clipped by 5 bases and J by 2 bases; unmatched bases: 15. The germline V gene encodes CDR1 SNHLY and CDR2 FYNNEI.

This clonotype came up a few times. The chain links TRBV7-2 to TRBJ2-5; D gene unclear. This CDR3 has 14 amino acids. V dropped 7 bases and J dropped 3 bases, with 15 bases sitting between them. The V gene's germline CDR1 is SGHTA and CDR2 FQGNSA. Here the CDR3 reads CASTSIRPEETQYF. DNA for the CDR3: TGTGCCAGCACATCAATTCGCCCAGAAGAGACCCAGTACTTC.

This clonotype was found a few times. The CDR3 protein is CASSSGLSSPIYGYTF. In DNA, the CDR3 is TGTGCCAGTAGTAGCGGGTTGTCCTCTCCGATCTATGGCTACACCTTC. The gene calls are TRBV19 and TRBJ1-2; D unclear. The CDR3 length is 16 residues. Looked up from germline, CDR1 is LNHDA and CDR2 is SQIVND (reference sequence). The ends were cut back, 4 bases at V and 4 bases at J, with 19 bases in the middle. Looking up the rest from reference TRBV19 and TRBJ1-2 gives the full variable domain: DGGITQSPKYLFRKEGQNVTLSCEQNLNHDAMYWYRQDPGQGLRLIYYSQIVNDFQKGDIAEGYSVSREKKESFPLTVTSAQKNPTAFYLCASSSGLSSPIYGYTFGSGTRLTVV.

V usage is TRBV27 and J usage is TRBJ2-1, with TRBD1 matching over 11 bases. The CDR3 loop spans 16 amino acids. After removal of 5 bases from V and 7 bases from J, the junction contained 10 bases not matched to a gene. CDR1 MNHEY and CDR2 SMNVEV come from the germline V gene (reference sequence). This CDR3 reads CASSTAGTGGRNEQFF. CDR3 DNA: TGTGCCAGCAGTACGGCCGGGACAGGGGGTCGAAATGAGCAGTTCTTC.

This clonotype was detected many times. The V gene is TRBV7-6, the J gene TRBJ2-1, with a weak D call TRBD2 (5 bases). This CDR3 contains 13 residues. V was trimmed by 1 base and J by 7 bases, leaving 8 bases between them. Germline lookup yields CDR1 SGHVS and CDR2 FNYEAQ. CDR3 loop: CASSLVRGNEQFF. Here the CDR3 DNA reads TGTGCCAGCAGCTTAGTTCGGGGAAATGAGCAGTTCTTC.

There are a few counts of this clonotype. The rearrangement uses TRBV5-5 and TRBJ1-2; D is possibly TRBD1 (5 bases). This CDR3 has 17 amino acids. Per the germline V gene, CDR1 is SGHKS and CDR2 is YYEKEE (reference sequence). V shed 1 base and J shed 4 bases, with 20 bases lying between them. The CDR3 DNA reads TGTGCCAGCAGCTTGAGTGGGGGTTTCGCAGTTGGCTATGGCTACACCTTC. Translated, it gives CASSLSGGFAVGYGYTF. Full variable domain (rest looked up from reference TRBV5-5 and TRBJ1-2): DAGVTQSPTHLIKTRGQQVTLRCSPISGHKSVSWYQQVLGQGPQFIFQYYEKEERGRGNFPDRFSARQFPNYSSELNVNALLLGDSALYLCASSLSGGFAVGYGYTFGSGTRLTVV.

This clonotype was found a few times. The chain couples TRBV11-1 to TRBJ2-5; 7 bases map to TRBD1. The CDR3 is 15 amino acids. The germline V gene encodes CDR1 SGHAT and CDR2 FQDESV (reference sequence). V trimming: 5 bases; J trimming: 2 bases; junction bases outside the gene matches: 8. The CDR3 loop reads CASSRVPGQQETQYF. DNA for the CDR3: TGTGCCAGCAGCCGCGTACCGGGACAGCAAGAGACCCAGTACTTC.

The chain employs TRBV29-1 and TRBJ2-5, with TRBD1 matching over 7 bases. Germline V gene sequence: CDR1 SQVTM, CDR2 ANQGSEA. The V and J ends lost 6 bases and 0 bases, in that order; junction bases with no gene match: 10. This CDR3 spans 15 amino acids. The CDR3 sequence: CSVGRDRTYQETQYF. CDR3 DNA sequence: TGCAGCGTCGGCCGGGACAGAACGTACCAAGAGACCCAGTACTTC.

This clonotype has more than one count but fewer than ten. The genes are TRBV7-9 and TRBJ2-2; no reliable D call. V was cut by 5 bases and J by 5 bases, with 12 bases left in between. Germline loops: CDR1 SEHNR, CDR2 FQNEAQ (reference sequence). The CDR3 has 14 amino acids. CDR3 sequence reads: CASSAGTETGELFF. The DNA of the CDR3 is TGTGCCAGCAGCGCCGGAACAGAGACCGGGGAGCTGTTTTTT.

This clonotype was observed a handful of times. The chain links TRBV3-1 to TRBJ2-2; D unclear. The V end lost 1 base, the J end lost 8 bases, and 11 bases lay between the germline ends. The CDR3 has 14 amino acids. Per the germline V gene, CDR1 is LGHDT and CDR2 is YNNKEL (reference sequence). CDR3 bases: TGTGCCAGCAGCCAAGTGAGACCACCAGGGGAGCTGTTTTTT. Its translation: CASSQVRPPGELFF.

Many counts were recorded for this clonotype. This chain uses TRBV10-1 with TRBJ2-6; the D gene is possibly TRBD2 (5 bases). The CDR3 length is 16 residues. Trimming removed 0 bases from V and 4 bases from J, with 10 bases in between. Germline V gene sequence: CDR1 WNHNN, CDR2 SYGVQD (reference sequence). The CDR3 DNA follows: TGCGCCAGCAGTGAGTCGCGAGGGCCCGGGGCCAACGTCCTGACTTTC. Its translation is CASSESRGPGANVLTF.

V and J are TRBV20-1 and TRBJ2-5, with unresolved D. The CDR3 extends over 10 amino acids. The V and J ends lost 6 bases and 2 bases respectively, with 4 bases between them. Germline V gene sequence: CDR1 DFQATT, CDR2 SNEGSKA (reference sequence). CDR3 nucleotides: TGCAGTGCGCCACAAGAGACCCAGTACTTC. This gives the protein CSAPQETQYF.

V is TRBV7-9 and J is TRBJ2-5, with D perhaps TRBD1 or TRBD2 (6 bases each). The germline CDR1 and CDR2 sequences are SEHNR and FQNEAQ (reference sequence). With 5 bases removed from V and 1 base from J, the gap between germline ends came to 14 bases. The CDR3 consists of 15 residues. The CDR3 DNA is TGTGCCAGCAGCCAGATGGGGGGCCTCCAAGAGACCCAGTACTTC. Its protein is CASSQMGGLQETQYF.

This clonotype has more than one count but fewer than ten. This chain joins TRBV12-5 and TRBJ2-1; 9 bases are a match to TRBD1. CDR1 and CDR2 (germline): LGHNT, FRNRAP. The CDR3 spans 15 residues. Trimming took 2 bases from V and 6 from J; bases not matched to a gene: 5. The CDR3 DNA sequence: TGTGCTAGTGGTTTGCAGCTGACAGGGGGCAATGAGCAGTTCTTC. Translation: CASGLQLTGGNEQFF.

This clonotype came up a few times. This chain joins TRBV5-1 and TRBJ2-2; D is perhaps TRBD2 (6 bases). This CDR3 contains 17 residues. Trimming took off 4 bases at V and 7 bases at J, with 23 bases between the two ends. CDR1 is SGHRS, CDR2 YFSETQ, per germline. DNA of the CDR3: TGCGCCAGCAGCCGGGGCCCCGGGCGGGATGATGGCGGGGAGCTGTTTTTT. It translates to CASSRGPGRDDGGELFF.

This clonotype was observed a few times. The gene calls are TRBV11-2 and TRBJ2-5; D ambiguous. The CDR3 is 18 residues long. Trimming removed 0 bases at V and 1 base at J, with 18 bases between. CDR1 and CDR2 (germline): SGHAT, FQNNGV. CDR3 in amino acids: CASSLDWEEARIQETQYF. The DNA of the CDR3 is TGTGCCAGCAGCTTAGATTGGGAAGAAGCGCGTATCCAAGAGACCCAGTACTTC.

This clonotype turned up a few times. The chain combines TRBV27 with TRBJ2-7; TRBD1 matches 11 bases. This CDR3 comprises 14 residues. Germline values: CDR1 MNHEY, CDR2 SMNVEV (reference sequence). V was clipped by 8 bases and J by 6 bases; unmatched bases: 9. The CDR3 DNA follows: TGTGCCAGCTCCGCCGGGACAGGGGGACCCGAGCAGTACTTC. This codes for CASSAGTGGPEQYF.

This clonotype was seen at least ten times. The rearrangement joins TRBV7-2 to TRBJ2-1, with a tentative D call TRBD1 (7 bases). The CDR3 is 14 amino acids. Trimming pared 5 bases from V and 8 bases from J, leaving 16 bases between. In germline, CDR1 is SGHTA, CDR2 FQGNSA. CDR3 amino acids: CASSPGGGSDEQFF. The CDR3 DNA is TGTGCCAGCAGCCCCGGAGGGGGCTCGGATGAGCAGTTCTTC.

This chain joins TRBV20-1 and TRBJ2-1; D perhaps matches TRBD2 (6 bases). Germline values: CDR1 DFQATT, CDR2 SNEGSKA (reference sequence). The CDR3 consists of 16 residues. CDR3 DNA sequence: TGCAGCCAGAAAGACTACGAGGGAGGTTCCTACAATGAGCAGTTCTTC. Amino acids: CSQKDYEGGSYNEQFF.

In its sample, this clonotype was seen a few times. An end of the junction differs from the germline gene, which may be a read error. The chain recombines TRBV5-4 with TRBJ2-7; 7 nucleotides match TRBD1. CDR3 length: 12 amino acids. Germline V CDR1 and CDR2: SGHNT, YYREEE (reference sequence). As DNA, the CDR3 is TGTGCCAGCAGCGGGACCGCAGGGGGTGAGGTCTTC. As protein: CASSGTAGGEVF.